This is a list of T cell receptor beta chains from one sample in a study of cytomegalovirus exposure and HLA in healthy donors. Profiled with immunoSEQ multiplex PCR; TCRdb holds only in-frame clones, not every one. This table has about 170,000 clones, about four fifths appearing once. The sequenced material came from PBMCs. Receptor source: a male donor in good health and CMV-seronegative. The CDR3 runs from the conserved cysteine through the conserved F or W. A D gene is named only where the DNA matches it firmly. Some rows have no size entry. The others give once, few or many, or a class for an expanded clone.

abundance,v_gene,d_gene,j_gene,CDR3aa,CDR3nt
NA,TRBV9,TRBD1,TRBJ1-1,CASNRDRGDTEAFF,TGTGCCAGCAACCGGGACAGGGGGGACACTGAAGCTTTCTTT
NA,TRBV6-1,TRBD2,TRBJ2-7,CASTPGGNQYEQYF,TGTGCCAGCACCCCCGGGGGGAACCAATACGAGCAGTACTTC
NA,TRBV9,NA,TRBJ2-7,CASSVAGGLGEQYF,TGTGCCAGCAGCGTAGCTGGGGGACTCGGGGAGCAGTACTTC
NA,TRBV29-1,NA,TRBJ2-3,CSPSSTDTQYF,TGCAGCCCGTCGAGCACAGATACGCAGTATTTT
few,TRBV2,TRBD2,TRBJ2-7,CASSVPTSGEGLYEQYF,TGTGCCAGCAGTGTTCCTACTAGCGGGGAGGGCCTCTACGAGCAGTACTTC
NA,TRBV4-3,TRBD2,TRBJ2-3,CASSQVVLTSGGGGTQYF,TGCGCCAGCAGCCAAGTGGTGTTGACTAGCGGGGGGGGAGGTACGCAGTATTTT
NA,TRBV20-1,NA,TRBJ1-2,CSAREAHGYTF,TGCAGTGCTAGAGAGGCACATGGCTACACCTTC
NA,TRBV20-1,TRBD2,TRBJ2-7,CSAPTSGAPYF,TGCAGTGCTCCGACTAGCGGGGCTCCGTACTTC
NA,TRBV11-3,NA,TRBJ1-1,CASSLGAPGGYTEAFF,TGTGCCAGCAGCTTAGGGGCACCCGGGGGATACACTGAAGCTTTCTTT
few,TRBV4-3,TRBD1,TRBJ1-1,CASSHTGQVGHTEAFF,TGCGCCAGCAGCCACACGGGACAGGTGGGGCACACTGAAGCTTTCTTT
NA,TRBV6-5,TRBD1,TRBJ2-3,CASSPDRGTDTQYF,TGTGCCAGCAGCCCAGACAGGGGCACAGATACGCAGTATTTT
NA,TRBV10-3,NA,TRBJ2-5,CAISGGDPSETQYF,TGTGCCATCAGTGGGGGGGACCCCTCGGAGACCCAGTACTTC
NA,TRBV7-3,NA,TRBJ2-7,CASSPLSFRGSYEQYF,TGTGCCAGCAGCCCACTTAGTTTTAGGGGGTCCTACGAGCAGTACTTC
once,TRBV4-2,NA,TRBJ2-7,CASSQDRDGGNVYEQYF,TGTGCCAGCAGCCAAGATCGGGACGGGGGAAACGTTTACGAGCAGTACTTC
NA,TRBV28,TRBD1,TRBJ2-7,CASSPPRTGGYEQYF,TGTGCCAGCAGTCCCCCCCGGACAGGGGGCTACGAGCAGTACTTC
NA,TRBV9,TRBD1,TRBJ2-3,CASSATGVAPDTQYF,TGTGCCAGCAGCGCCACAGGGGTGGCCCCAGATACGCAGTATTTT
few,TRBV7-9,TRBD1,TRBJ1-1,CASSPSVGQGTTEAFF,TGTGCCAGCAGCCCTAGCGTCGGACAGGGGACAACTGAAGCTTTCTTT
NA,TRBV7-9,TRBD1,TRBJ1-5,CVSSFGQGASEPQHF,TGTGTCAGCAGCTTTGGGCAGGGGGCTTCGGAGCCCCAGCATTTT
NA,TRBV9,NA,TRBJ1-5,CASSSGGGPDQPQHF,TGTGCCAGCAGCTCCGGGGGGGGGCCTGATCAGCCCCAGCATTTT
NA,TRBV6-4,TRBD2,TRBJ2-2,CASSDSLAAGGSGELFF,TGTGCCAGCAGTGACTCCCTCGCTGCGGGGGGCTCCGGGGAGCTGTTTTTT
NA,TRBV28,TRBD2,TRBJ2-1,CASSFSGLAGVDEQFF,TGTGCCAGCAGTTTTTCGGGACTAGCGGGAGTAGATGAGCAGTTCTTC
NA,TRBV10-3,NA,TRBJ2-3,CAISDRADTQYF,TGTGCCATCAGTGACAGGGCTGATACGCAGTATTTT
NA,TRBV6-5,TRBD1,TRBJ1-6,CASSPTGGNNSPLHF,TGTGCCAGCAGTCCAACAGGGGGGAATAATTCACCCCTCCACTTT
NA,TRBV6-6,NA,TRBJ1-1,CASRRAMNTEAFF,TGTGCCAGCAGGCGGGCAATGAACACTGAAGCTTTCTTT
NA,TRBV4-1,TRBD1,TRBJ2-7,CASSQGTGYEQYF,TGCGCCAGCAGCCAAGGGACAGGGTACGAGCAGTACTTC